This T cell receptor (beta chain) was documented in a study of blood T cell repertoires in COVID-19. Background on the study: Material from acute and convalescent COVID-19 was sourced from the United States, Italy and Spain. Sources were T cells, B-cell-depleted T cells, or PBMCs; the material itself was cDNA or gDNA.

Trimming removed 3 bases at V and 6 bases at J, with 12 bases between. The length of the CDR3 is 13 residues. Germline-derived CDR1 and CDR2 are LGHDT and YNNKEL (reference sequence). Study processing details: The assay estimated nucleated cells by amplifying reference gene primers. Generated by immunoSEQ multiplex PCR, the TCRdb table keeps only in-frame clones and is missing some. V and J calls and clone size follow that table, whereas D and trimming were derived from the DNA. This repertoire shows 270,000 or so clones, roughly 84% found once; its top ten account for 3.1%. V and J are TRBV3-1 (or the pseudogene TRBV3-2) and TRBJ2-7; no clear D. Source material: peripheral blood. The sequence derives from a woman under 30 with acute or convalescent COVID-19. This CDR3 reads CASSHPNRGEQYF. In DNA, the CDR3 is TGTGCCAGCAGCCACCCTAATAGAGGCGAGCAGTACTTC.